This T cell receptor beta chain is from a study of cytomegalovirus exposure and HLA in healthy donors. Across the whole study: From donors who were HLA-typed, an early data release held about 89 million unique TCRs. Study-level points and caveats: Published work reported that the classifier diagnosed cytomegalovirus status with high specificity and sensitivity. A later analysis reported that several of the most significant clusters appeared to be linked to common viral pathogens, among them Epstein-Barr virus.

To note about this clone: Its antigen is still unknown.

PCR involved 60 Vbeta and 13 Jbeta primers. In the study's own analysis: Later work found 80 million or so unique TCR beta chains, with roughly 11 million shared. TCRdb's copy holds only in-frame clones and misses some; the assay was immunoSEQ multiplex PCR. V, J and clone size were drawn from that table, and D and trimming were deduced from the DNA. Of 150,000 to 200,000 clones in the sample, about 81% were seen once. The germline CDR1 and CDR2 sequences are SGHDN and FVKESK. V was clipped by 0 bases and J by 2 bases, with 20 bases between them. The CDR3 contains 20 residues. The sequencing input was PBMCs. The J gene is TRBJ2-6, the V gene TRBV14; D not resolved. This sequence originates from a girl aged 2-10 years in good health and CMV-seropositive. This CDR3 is CASSQDLRLLQLPGANVLTF. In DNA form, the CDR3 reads TGTGCCAGCAGCCAAGATCTCAGGTTACTCCAGTTACCTGGGGCCAACGTCCTGACTTTC.